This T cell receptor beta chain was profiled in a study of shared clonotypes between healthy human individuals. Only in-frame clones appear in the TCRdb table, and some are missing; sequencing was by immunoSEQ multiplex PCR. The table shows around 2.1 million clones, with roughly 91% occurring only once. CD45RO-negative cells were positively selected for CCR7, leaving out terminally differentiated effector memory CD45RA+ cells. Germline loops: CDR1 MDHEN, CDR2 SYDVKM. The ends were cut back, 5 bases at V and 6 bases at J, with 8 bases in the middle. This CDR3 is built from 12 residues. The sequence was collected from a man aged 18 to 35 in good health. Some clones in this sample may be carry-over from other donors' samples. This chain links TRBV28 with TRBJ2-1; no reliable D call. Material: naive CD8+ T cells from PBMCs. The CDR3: CASSPNFNEQFF. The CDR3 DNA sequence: TGTGCCAGCAGTCCTAATTTCAATGAGCAGTTCTTC.